Listed here are 11 T cell receptor beta chains from one sample, sequenced in a study of CD8 T cells in ankylosing spondylitis. Findings and limits, study-wide: Within ankylosing spondylitis blood, a TCR beta motif made up of eight or nine highly homologous variants appeared to be characteristic.

MiXCR, run by TCRdb on the 5' RACE reads, gives a single entry per CDR3 protein. This table holds roughly 670,000 distinct CDR3 sequences, over 15% found once. These receptors' antigens are unknown. Sample: blood, either unsorted or a sorted T cell fraction (not recorded which). Receptors were obtained from a male donor with ankylosing spondylitis.

This chain joins TRBV11-1 and TRBJ2-3; 12 bases align to TRBD2. The germline gives CDR1 SGHAT, CDR2 FQDESV (reference sequence). The CDR3 runs to 19 residues. The trim removed 4 bases at V and 0 bases at J, leaving 11 bases unmatched. The DNA for the CDR3 is TGTGCCAGCAGCTCCGACACCTGGACTAGCGGGATAAGCACAGATACGCAGTATTTT. Encoded protein: CASSSDTWTSGISTDTQYF.

This clonotype was observed many times. This rearrangement joins TRBV12-3 or TRBV12-4 to TRBJ1-3; maybe TRBD1 (5 bases). Trimming shortened V by 3 bases and J by 4 bases, and 10 bases separated the two germline ends. CDR3 length: 14 residues. CDR3 in DNA: TGTGCCAGCAGTTTCGGAGGGACGGGAAACACCATATATTTT. Translating gives CASSFGGTGNTIYF.

Only a few counts were recorded for this clonotype. V and J are TRBV7-8 and TRBJ1-1; 9 positions agree with TRBD1. V lost 5 bases, J lost 1 base, and 5 bases stayed unmatched. Per the germline V gene, CDR1 is SGHVS and CDR2 is FQNEAQ. The CDR3 length is 15 residues. The CDR3 sequence: CASSTLQGANTEAFF. The CDR3 region has the DNA TGTGCCAGCAGCACCCTACAGGGGGCGAACACTGAAGCTTTCTTT.

This clonotype was observed a handful of times. This sequence joins TRBV7-2 and TRBJ2-1; 7 bases map to TRBD2. The CDR3 is 13 residues long. The germline CDR1 and CDR2 sequences are SGHTA and FQGNSA. The V gene end was trimmed by 5 bases and the J gene end by 15 bases; junction bases not matched to a gene: 13. CDR3: CASSPVGGSSPFF. CDR3 nucleotides: TGTGCCAGCAGCCCCGTGGGCGGGAGTAGTCCGTTCTTC.

The V call is TRBV10-3, the J call TRBJ2-7; D gene uncertain. The CDR3 loop spans 14 amino acids. CDR1 is ENHRY, CDR2 SYGVKD, per germline. V was clipped by 2 bases and J by 3 bases, with 11 bases between them. The CDR3 DNA is TGTGCCATCAGTGAGAGGCAGGCTTTCTACGAGCAGTACTTC. It yields the protein CAISERQAFYEQYF.

This clonotype was found a few times. This chain links TRBV4-2 with TRBJ2-5; the D is unclear. This CDR3 contains 15 residues. Germline V gives CDR1 LGHNA, CDR2 YNFKEQ. V shed 0 bases and J shed 0 bases, with 8 bases lying between them. The CDR3 DNA sequence: TGTGCCAGCAGCCAAGACTACGGGTACCAAGAGACCCAGTACTTC. Its protein is CASSQDYGYQETQYF.

Concerning this clonotype itself: The CDR3 ends on some other residue instead of the conserved phenylalanine or tryptophan, so this is likely a read error. It is unclear where the CDR3 begins or ends on the DNA, so no DNA is shown, and the CDR3 is as TCRdb lists it. V and J are TRBV6-4 and TRBJ2-1; the tabulated D call, TRBD1, remains unverified against the DNA. Per the germline V gene, CDR1 is MRHNA and CDR2 is SNTAGT. The CDR3 is 13 residues long, counting both termini. CDR3 sequence: CASSVPIFRETLG.

This clonotype was detected only a few times. The rearrangement joins TRBV29-1 to TRBJ1-2; D is perhaps TRBD1 (5 bases). CDR1 is SQVTM, CDR2 ANQGSEA, per germline. The V and J ends lost 3 bases and 5 bases respectively, with 16 bases between them. The CDR3 extends over 14 amino acids. This CDR3 is CSVDPGWDEYGYTF. CDR3 DNA sequence: TGCAGCGTTGATCCTGGGTGGGACGAGTATGGCTACACCTTC. Full variable domain (missing parts from reference TRBV29-1 and TRBJ1-2): SAVISQKPSRDICQRGTSLTIQCQVDSQVTMMFWYRQQPGQSLTLIATANQGSEATYESGFVIDKFPISRPNLTFSTLTVSNMSPEDSSIYLCSVDPGWDEYGYTFGSGTRLTVV.

A few counts support this clonotype. This rearrangement joins TRBV11-1 to TRBJ2-1, with 7 bases identical to TRBD2. Germline assignment: CDR1 SGHAT and CDR2 FQDESV (reference sequence). This CDR3 spans 15 amino acids. The V and J ends lost 1 base and 6 bases, in that order; junction bases with no gene match: 6. The CDR3 DNA reads TGTGCCAGCAGCTTAGGGGACTACCCCGTCAATGAGCAGTTCTTC. Its protein product is CASSLGDYPVNEQFF.

This clonotype was counted only a few times. The J gene is TRBJ2-7, the V gene TRBV20-1, with TRBD2 matching over 13 bases. After removal of 6 bases from V and 3 bases from J, the junction contained 17 bases not matched to a gene. This CDR3 spans 18 amino acids. Germline CDR1 and CDR2: DFQATT and SNEGSKA (reference sequence). CDR3 nucleotides: TGCAGTGCCCTCGCCCGGACTAGCGGGAGAGCTTGGGGCTACGAGCAGTACTTC. Amino acids: CSALARTSGRAWGYEQYF.

The chain combines TRBV29-1 with TRBJ2-7; 11 bases map to TRBD1. The CDR3 totals 16 residues. The germline V gene encodes CDR1 SQVTM and CDR2 ANQGSEA. V trimming: 4 bases; J trimming: 2 bases; junction bases outside the gene matches: 10. CDR3 protein: CSVVATGQGETYEQYF. The CDR3 coding sequence is TGCAGCGTTGTGGCTACGGGACAGGGGGAAACCTACGAGCAGTACTTC.